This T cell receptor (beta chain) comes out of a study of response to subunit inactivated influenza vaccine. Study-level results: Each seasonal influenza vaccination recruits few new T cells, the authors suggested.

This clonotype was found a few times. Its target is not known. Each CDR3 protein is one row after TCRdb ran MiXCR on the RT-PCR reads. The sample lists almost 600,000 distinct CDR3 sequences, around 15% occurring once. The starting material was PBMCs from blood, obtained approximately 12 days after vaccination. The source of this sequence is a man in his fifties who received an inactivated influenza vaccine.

The CDR3 sequence: CSARVLAGGRIRDTQYF. For the CDR3, the DNA is TGCAGTGCTAGAGTTCTAGCGGGGGGGCGGATACGCGATACGCAGTATTTT. The genes are TRBV20-1 and TRBJ2-3, with TRBD2 identical over 12 bases. The germline V gene has CDR1 DFQATT and CDR2 SNEGSKA (reference sequence). This CDR3 spans 17 amino acids. J gave up 6 bases and V 1 base, and 11 bases lay outside the gene matches.